The sequence of this TCR beta chain was determined in a study of shared clonotypes between healthy human individuals. Study-wide results and limits: Among non-shared clonotypes, generation probabilities were lower than among those shared by all four donors. Shared clonotypes: roughly 4.5% naive CD4, under 4% naive CD8, about 2.5% memory CD4, under 0.45% memory CD8. Genetic and exposure-history diversity was limited by the few donors.

The CDR3 has 16 amino acids. J lost 0 bases, V lost 2 bases, and 7 bases had no gene match. On this clone itself: Its specificity is unknown.

A CD45RA-negative memory subset and a CD45RA+ naive subset were separated from the CD4+ cells. The protocol was immunoSEQ multiplex PCR, while the TCRdb copy is restricted to in-frame clones and leaves out a portion. This table has around 980,000 clones, approximately 80% appearing once. This receptor was obtained from a man in his late teens or twenties in good health. Some clones in this sample may be carry-over from other donors' samples. This chain links TRBV23-1 with TRBJ2-7; 7 bases are a match to TRBD1. TRBV23-1 is recorded as an ORF, its role being uncertain. Sequenced material: memory CD4+ T cells from PBMCs. The subset was: CD45RA-negative fraction. The CDR3 is CASSQPGQVVSYEQYF. For the CDR3, the DNA is TGCGCCAGCAGTCAACCCGGACAGGTTGTCTCCTACGAGCAGTACTTC.